This T cell receptor beta chain is drawn from a study of Ad26.COV2.S vaccination and SARS-CoV-2 variants. Turning to the study itself: Donor allocation was to the COV1001 Ad26.COV2.S trial arm.

Germline assignment: CDR1 MNHEY and CDR2 SVGEGT. V lost 5 bases and J lost 7; bases outside the gene matches: 9. This CDR3 has 14 residues. As to treatment: approximately 18 received Ad26.COV2.S at low or high dose, single or two shots; about 5 received placebo; per-sample allocation not given. Specimen acquisition occurred on day 63 following the initial vaccine or placebo injection. This person who donated was an adult of 18-55 years in Boston. Of note for this clone: Its antigen is as yet unknown.

The protocol was immunoSEQ multiplex PCR, while the TCRdb copy is restricted to in-frame clones and leaves out a portion. Of a few hundred thousand clones in the sample, about 90% were seen once. General study results and limits: The TCR-based breadth and depth measures might underestimate overall T cell responses.

This sequence originates from a person aged 18 to 65 who received the Ad26.COV2.S COVID-19 vaccine or a placebo. The specimen was peripheral blood, collected in a trial of Ad26.COV2.S vaccine versus placebo. The J gene is TRBJ2-7, the V gene TRBV6-2 or TRBV6-3, with 9 bases lining up with TRBD1. The CDR3 loop reads CASSTGTGLQEQYF. The CDR3 coding sequence is TGTGCCAGCAGTACCGGGACAGGGCTCCAGGAGCAGTACTTC.